This T cell receptor (beta chain) was obtained from a study of T-cell memory formation after mild COVID-19. General study results and limits: Pre-infection memory held some responding clones, suggesting pre-existing cross-reactive T cells responded. CD4/CD8 balance held among clones contracting day 15 to 85, and later expanders leaned CD4+. Contracting CD4+ clones lay largely in CM and EM, with CD8+ ones residing in EMRA.

This clonotype turned up a few times. Antigen specificity is unknown. V lost 2 bases and J lost 6; bases outside the gene matches: 7. Looked up from germline, CDR1 is MNHEY and CDR2 is SVGAGI. This CDR3 comprises 15 residues. The 5'RACE method, run with constant-segment primers, produced TCR alpha and TCR beta cDNA libraries (carrying sample barcodes and UMIs). TCRdb re-called the 5' RACE reads with MiXCR, one entry per CDR3 protein. The sample records hundreds of thousands of distinct CDR3 sequences, 8% to 10% being singletons. This sequence originates from a man younger than 35 who had mild COVID-19 (a few samples of this study predate the infection). Cell type and time point are not known. J is TRBJ2-3 and V is TRBV6-5, with 8 bases aligning to TRBD2. The sequencing input was PBMCs or a T cell subset sorted from them (not recorded which). The CDR3 DNA follows: TGTGCCAGCAGTTACACTAGCGGAATCAGGGATACGCAGTATTTT. Its translation: CASSYTSGIRDTQYF.